The clone carrying this T cell receptor (beta chain) was seen at least ten times. Time point specified: before trial treatment. A roughly 20-cycle PCR with a constant-region primer and V-primer adapter amplified TCRs. TCRdb passed the reads through MiXCR, listing each CDR3 protein once. The repertoire holds under 60,000 distinct CDR3 sequences, with 10% to 15% as singletons. The data are from a study of low-dose radiotherapy and immunotherapy resistance in tumors. The clonotype originates from a female donor with ovarian cancer. Sequencing used PBMCs, obtained before treatment.

The CDR3 is CASSYPGQGSGLAPYNEQFF. CDR3 in DNA: TGTGCCAGCAGCTACCCGGGACAGGGGTCTGGTCTGGCCCCGTACAATGAGCAGTTCTTC. The V gene is TRBV12-3 or TRBV12-4, the J gene TRBJ2-1; 10 nucleotides line up with TRBD1. The CDR3 contains 20 residues. V lost 6 bases to trimming and J lost 4 bases; unmatched junction nucleotides: 21.